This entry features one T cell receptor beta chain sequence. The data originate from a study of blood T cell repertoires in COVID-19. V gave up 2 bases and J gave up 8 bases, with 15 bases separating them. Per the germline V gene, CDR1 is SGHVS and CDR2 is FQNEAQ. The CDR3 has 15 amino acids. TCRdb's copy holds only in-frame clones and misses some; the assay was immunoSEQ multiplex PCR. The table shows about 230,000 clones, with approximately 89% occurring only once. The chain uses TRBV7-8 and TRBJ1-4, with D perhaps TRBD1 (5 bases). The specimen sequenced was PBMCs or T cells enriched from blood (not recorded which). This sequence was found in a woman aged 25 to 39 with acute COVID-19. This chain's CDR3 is CASSLSREGWEKLFF. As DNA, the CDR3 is TGTGCCAGCAGCTTAAGCAGGGAGGGTTGGGAAAAACTGTTTTTT.